These 9 T cell receptor beta chains originate from one sample sequenced in a study of blood T cell repertoires in COVID-19 (TCRdb year 2020). The protocol used for the library was the immunoSEQ multiplex PCR assay. This immuneACCESS table, as held by TCRdb, lists in-frame sequences with V and J called but not all clones. Of the missing ones, under half trace to an unresolved V gene in checked studies; the others have no known cause. For this sample there are around 57,000 clones; approximately 90% appear just once. Together, the top ten hold roughly 8% of the sample. Sequenced input: peripheral blood. The origin of the receptors is a human donor with active COVID-19. The donor label of this sample is uncertain.

This clone was found once. This rearrangement joins TRBV5-6 to TRBJ2-7; TRBD1 might be the D (7 bases). Trimming removed 2 bases from V and 3 bases from J, with 12 bases in between. Germline CDR1 and CDR2: SGHDT and YYEEEE. The length of the CDR3 is 14 residues. This chain's CDR3 is CASSFGRGDYEQYF. The CDR3 coding sequence is TGTGCCAGCAGCTTCGGCAGGGGGGACTACGAGCAGTACTTC. Based on the CDR3 plus reference TRBV5-6 and TRBJ2-7, the full variable domain is DAGVTQSPTHLIKTRGQQVTLRCSPKSGHDTVSWYQQALGQGPQFIFQYYEEEERQRGNFPDRFSGHQFPNYSSELNVNALLLGDSALYLCASSFGRGDYEQYFGPGTRLTVT.

This chain joins TRBV10-3 and TRBJ2-3; no definite D call. The V end lost 7 bases, the J end lost 0 bases, and 14 bases lay between the germline ends. The germline gives CDR1 ENHRY, CDR2 SYGVKD. This CDR3 has 15 residues. CDR3 in amino acids: CAITPRGDSTDTQYF. The DNA of the CDR3 is TGTGCCATCACCCCGAGAGGAGACAGCACAGATACGCAGTATTTT.

The genes are TRBV4-3 and TRBJ2-5, with TRBD1 as a possible D gene (6 bases). The ends were cut back, 3 bases at V and 1 base at J, with 12 bases in the middle. The CDR3 is 15 amino acids. CDR1 is LGHNA and CDR2 is YSLEER in the germline V gene. The CDR3 protein is CASSHLADSQETQYF. CDR3 in DNA: TGCGCCAGCAGCCACCTCGCGGACAGCCAAGAGACCCAGTACTTC.

CDR3 sequence: CASGDRGSRGAFF. The CDR3 coding sequence is TGTGCCAGCGGCGACAGGGGCTCGCGAGGAGCTTTCTTT. The chain employs TRBV12-3 or TRBV12-4 and TRBJ1-1; TRBD1 aligns across 8 bases. This CDR3 region has 13 residues. After removal of 8 bases from V and 10 bases from J, the junction contained 12 bases not matched to a gene.

The V gene is TRBV6-4, the J gene TRBJ2-7; a weak D match, TRBD2 (5 bases). The length of the CDR3 is 13 residues. Germline V gene sequence: CDR1 MRHNA, CDR2 SNTAGT. The CDR3 DNA follows: TGTGCTGGGAAGGGAGTCCTCTCCTACGAGCAGTACTTC. Protein product: CAGKGVLSYEQYF.

This sequence joins TRBV7-8 and TRBJ2-3, with 9 bases aligning to TRBD1. The CDR3 sequence is 17 residues long. In germline, CDR1 is SGHVS, CDR2 FQNEAQ. Trimming cost V 5 bases and J 0 bases; bases outside gene matches: 9. Written as DNA, the CDR3 is TGTGCCAGCAGCACCTACTTGGGGACAGGGAGCACAGATACGCAGTATTTT. Translation: CASSTYLGTGSTDTQYF.

The rearrangement uses TRBV28 and TRBJ2-5; the D gene is possibly TRBD2 (6 bases). V was clipped by 2 bases and J by 5 bases, with 15 bases between them. Germline V gives CDR1 MDHEN, CDR2 SYDVKM. This CDR3 has 15 amino acids. CDR3 nucleotides: TGTGCCAGCAGTTTACTAGGACTTGGGGGGGAGACCCAGTACTTC. Its protein product is CASSLLGLGGETQYF.

The chain joins TRBV2 to TRBJ1-1, with a possible D match to TRBD1 (6 bases). CDR1 SNHLY and CDR2 FYNNEI come from the germline V gene. Trimming stripped 7 bases from V and 5 bases from J, with 20 bases between. The CDR3 has 15 amino acids. CDR3 coding DNA: TGTGCCAGCATACGACTGGACAGCCCGTGGACTGAAGCTTTCTTT. Residues: CASIRLDSPWTEAFF.

The rearrangement links TRBV11-2 to TRBJ2-3; tentative D call: TRBD2 (6 bases). Germline V gives CDR1 SGHAT, CDR2 FQNNGV. The V and J ends lost 2 bases and 1 base respectively, with 10 bases between them. The CDR3 is made up of 15 amino acids. The CDR3 region is CASSLFSGGTDTQYF. CDR3 in DNA: TGTGCCAGCAGCTTATTCTCGGGGGGCACAGATACGCAGTATTTT.